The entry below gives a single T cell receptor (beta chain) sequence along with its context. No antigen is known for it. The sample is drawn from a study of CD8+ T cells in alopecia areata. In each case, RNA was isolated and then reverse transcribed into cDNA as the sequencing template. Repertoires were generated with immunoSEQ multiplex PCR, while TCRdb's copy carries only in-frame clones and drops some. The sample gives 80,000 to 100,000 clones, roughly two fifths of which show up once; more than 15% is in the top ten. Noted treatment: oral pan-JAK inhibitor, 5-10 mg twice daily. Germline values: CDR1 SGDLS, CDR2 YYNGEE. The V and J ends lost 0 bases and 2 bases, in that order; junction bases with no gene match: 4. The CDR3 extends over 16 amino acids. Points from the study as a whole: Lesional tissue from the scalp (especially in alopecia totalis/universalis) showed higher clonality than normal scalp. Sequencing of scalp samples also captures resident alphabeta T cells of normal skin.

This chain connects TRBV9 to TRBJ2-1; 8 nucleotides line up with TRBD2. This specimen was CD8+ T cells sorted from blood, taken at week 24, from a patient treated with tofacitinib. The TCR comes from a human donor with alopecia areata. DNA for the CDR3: TGTGCCAGCAGCGTAGCTTTGGGACTAGCCTACAATGAGCAGTTCTTC. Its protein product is CASSVALGLAYNEQFF.